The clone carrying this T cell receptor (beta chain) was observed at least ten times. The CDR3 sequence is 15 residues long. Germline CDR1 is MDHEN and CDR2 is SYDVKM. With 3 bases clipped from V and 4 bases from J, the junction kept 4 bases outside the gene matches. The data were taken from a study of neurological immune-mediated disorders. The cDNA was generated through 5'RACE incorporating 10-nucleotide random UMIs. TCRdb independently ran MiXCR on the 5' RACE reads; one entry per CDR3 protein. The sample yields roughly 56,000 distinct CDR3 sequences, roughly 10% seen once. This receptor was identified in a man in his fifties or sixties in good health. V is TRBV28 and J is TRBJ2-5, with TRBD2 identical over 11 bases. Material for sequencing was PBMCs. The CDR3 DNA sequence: TGTGCCAGCAGTTTCACGACTAGCGGGGTAGAGACCCAGTACTTC. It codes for CASSFTTSGVETQYF.